A selection of T cell receptor beta chains follows, all from one sample in a study of PD-1 blockade in mismatch repair-deficient tumors. The protocol was immunoSEQ multiplex PCR, while the TCRdb copy is restricted to in-frame clones and leaves out a portion. The sample lists approximately 37,000 clones, around 83% occurring once. The material sequenced was peripheral blood, taken approximately 1.5 years after starting pembrolizumab. All receptors derive from an adult with mismatch repair-deficient cancer. CDR3s include the opening cysteine and the closing phenylalanine or tryptophan. The order of the fields is V gene, J gene, D gene, clone size, CDR3 protein, CDR3 DNA. The D gene is left open where the match is weak. Size values are once, few and many counts, or a class for expanded clones, and some rows have none.

TRBV6-1	TRBJ1-2	-	-	CASNRNGYTF	TGTGCCAGCAATAGAAACGGCTACACCTTC
TRBV6-5	TRBJ1-1	-	-	CASRPNRDREAFF	TGTGCCAGCAGACCTAACCGCGATCGAGAAGCTTTCTTT
TRBV9	TRBJ2-5	-	-	CASSLSGRYQETQYF	TGTGCCAGCAGCCTGAGCGGACGGTACCAAGAGACCCAGTACTTC
TRBV7-6	TRBJ2-1	TRBD2	-	CASSPPGLADYNEQFF	TGTGCCAGCAGCCCTCCGGGACTAGCAGACTACAATGAGCAGTTCTTC
TRBV6-1	TRBJ2-5	TRBD1	few	CASSGTGFRETQYF	TGTGCCAGCAGCGGGACAGGGTTCCGGGAGACCCAGTACTTC
TRBV6-1	TRBJ2-2	TRBD2	few	CASSEPTSGIANTGELFF	TGTGCCAGCAGTGAACCGACTAGCGGGATCGCGAACACCGGGGAGCTGTTTTTT
TRBV14	TRBJ2-7	-	-	CASSQEWASYEQYF	TGTGCCAGCAGCCAAGAATGGGCTTCCTACGAGCAGTACTTC
TRBV18	TRBJ2-1	-	-	CASSPGEPEQFF	TGTGCCAGCTCACCAGGGGAGCCGGAGCAGTTCTTC
TRBV5-1	TRBJ2-2	-	-	CASSFGGSGELFF	TGCGCCAGCAGCTTTGGGGGTTCCGGGGAGCTGTTTTTT
TRBV29-1	TRBJ2-5	TRBD1	-	CSVDLTGGEETQYF	TGCAGCGTTGACTTGACAGGGGGCGAAGAGACCCAGTACTTC
TRBV25-1	TRBJ2-5	-	once	CASSEWSGGLETQYF	TGTGCCAGCAGTGAATGGTCGGGGGGCCTAGAGACCCAGTACTTC
TRBV7-9	TRBJ2-3	TRBD2	-	CASSPTSGSEADTQYF	TGTGCCAGCAGCCCGACTAGCGGGAGCGAAGCAGATACGCAGTATTTT
TRBV5-1	TRBJ2-2	-	-	CASSSNPRQGYTGELFF	TGCGCCAGCAGCTCAAATCCCCGGCAGGGTTACACCGGGGAGCTGTTTTTT
TRBV11-2	TRBJ1-3	-	-	CASSLQGPGNTIYF	TGTGCCAGCAGCTTACAAGGACCCGGAAACACCATATATTTT
TRBV7-9	TRBJ1-2	TRBD1	-	CASSLMTGGNYGYTF	TGTGCCAGCAGCTTAATGACAGGGGGCAACTATGGCTACACCTTC
TRBV5-1	TRBJ2-7	TRBD2	-	CASSSGTSGSYEQYF	TGCGCCAGCAGCTCGGGGACTAGCGGGAGTTACGAGCAGTACTTC
TRBV6-1	TRBJ2-7	TRBD2	-	CASSVRTSVYEQYF	TGTGCCAGCAGTGTCCGGACTAGCGTCTACGAGCAGTACTTC
TRBV11-2	TRBJ2-2	TRBD1	-	CASSLTGYTGELFF	TGTGCCAGCAGCTTGACAGGGTATACCGGGGAGCTGTTTTTT
TRBV7-6	TRBJ2-3	-	-	CASSTRGEGVQYF	TGTGCCAGCAGCACCCGGGGCGAGGGGGTGCAGTATTTT
TRBV7-8	TRBJ2-2	TRBD1	-	CASSPGQGAYTGELFF	TGTGCCAGCAGCCCGGGACAGGGGGCTTACACCGGGGAGCTGTTTTTT
TRBV10-3	TRBJ2-3	TRBD2	once	CAISGTSGRTDTQYF	TGTGCCATCTCCGGGACTAGCGGCCGCACAGATACGCAGTATTTT
TRBV11-2	TRBJ2-1	TRBD2	-	CASSNSGRAVEQFF	TGTGCCAGCAGCAATAGCGGGAGGGCCGTTGAGCAGTTCTTC
TRBV5-6	TRBJ1-2	-	-	CASSLVGGNMGGYTF	TGTGCCAGCAGCTTGGTGGGGGGAAACATGGGTGGCTACACCTTC
TRBV19	TRBJ2-7	-	few	CASSLTYSYEQYF	TGTGCCAGTAGCCTGACATACTCCTACGAGCAGTACTTC
TRBV28	TRBJ1-4	-	-	CASSTGATNEKLFF	TGTGCCAGCAGTACAGGTGCAACTAATGAAAAACTGTTTTTT
TRBV15	TRBJ1-4	TRBD1	-	CATSKTGGQIEKLFF	TGTGCCACCAGCAAAACAGGGGGCCAGATAGAAAAACTGTTTTTT
TRBV5-6	TRBJ2-1	-	-	CASSLVWGYNFF	TGTGCCAGCAGCTTGGTATGGGGGTACAATTTCTTC
TRBV5-1	TRBJ2-5	TRBD1	-	CASSLAGQGQETQYF	TGCGCCAGCAGCTTGGCAGGACAGGGCCAAGAGACCCAGTACTTC
TRBV21-1	TRBJ2-5	-	-	CASKRLAEHQETQYF	TGTGCCAGCAAGAGACTAGCGGAGCACCAAGAGACCCAGTACTTC
TRBV7-7	TRBJ2-3	-	-	CASSLGGTLTDTQYF	TGTGCTAGCAGCTTAGGAGGTACCCTCACAGATACGCAGTATTTT
TRBV15	TRBJ1-5	-	-	CATSRGGWPNQPQHF	TGTGCCACCAGCCGGGGGGGATGGCCGAATCAGCCCCAGCATTTT
TRBV5-1	TRBJ2-7	-	-	CASSFYVGSYEQYF	TGTGCCAGCAGCTTCTATGTCGGATCCTACGAGCAGTACTTC
TRBV15	TRBJ1-3	-	-	CATSSDEGWDTIYF	TGTGCCACCAGCAGTGACGAGGGATGGGACACCATATATTTT
TRBV7-9	TRBJ2-5	-	-	CASSFSGGETQYF	TGTGCCAGCAGCTTTAGTGGGGGAGAGACCCAGTACTTC
TRBV28	TRBJ1-1	-	-	CASSPGAVSTAFF	TGTGCCAGCAGTCCGGGAGCAGTGTCGACAGCTTTCTTT
TRBV5-8	TRBJ2-5	-	-	CASSLEETQYF	TGTGCCAGCAGCTTGGAAGAGACCCAGTACTTC
TRBV5-1	TRBJ1-1	-	-	CASSLYDGNTEAFF	TGCGCCAGCAGCTTGTATGATGGGAACACTGAAGCTTTCTTT
TRBV5-1	TRBJ2-5	TRBD1	-	CASSLVGQTKETQYF	TGCGCCAGCAGCTTGGTGGGACAGACCAAAGAGACCCAGTACTTC
TRBV10-1	TRBJ2-7	-	-	CASSVSGDAREQYF	TGCGCCAGCAGTGTTTCCGGGGACGCGAGGGAGCAGTACTTC
TRBV27	TRBJ1-4	-	-	CASSFAGDEKLFF	TGTGCCAGCAGTTTTGCAGGGGATGAAAAACTGTTTTTT
TRBV27	TRBJ2-2	-	-	CASRVRELFF	TGTGCCAGCAGGGTCCGGGAGCTGTTTTTT
TRBV4-2	TRBJ1-5	-	few	CASSQDRQSYQPQHF	TGTGCCAGCAGCCAAGATCGGCAGAGTTATCAGCCCCAGCATTTT
TRBV9	TRBJ2-1	TRBD2	-	CASSVGSSGSNEQFF	TGTGCCAGCAGCGTAGGGTCTAGCGGGAGCAATGAGCAGTTCTTC
TRBV6-6	TRBJ2-4	TRBD2	-	CASSWTSGSKNIQYF	TGTGCCAGCAGTTGGACTAGCGGAAGCAAAAACATTCAGTACTTC
TRBV28	TRBJ2-7	-	few	CASSFQDRYEQYF	TGTGCCAGCAGTTTCCAAGACAGGTACGAGCAGTACTTC
TRBV28	TRBJ2-1	TRBD2	once	CASTPRGAGGGGEQFF	TGTGCCAGCACCCCCCGAGGAGCGGGAGGTGGGGGTGAGCAGTTCTTC
TRBV7-9	TRBJ2-2	-	-	CASSPTVGELFF	TGTGCCAGCAGCCCTACCGTCGGGGAGCTGTTTTTT
TRBV30	TRBJ1-2	TRBD1	-	CAWTTGTGRTF	TGTGCCTGGACAACCGGGACAGGGAGGACCTTC
TRBV29-1	TRBJ2-7	TRBD1	-	CSVGGTVGSYEQYF	TGCAGCGTTGGTGGGACAGTGGGCTCCTACGAGCAGTACTTC
TRBV9	TRBJ1-1	TRBD1	-	CASVLGGGGVDTEAFF	TGTGCCAGTGTCTTGGGAGGGGGCGGCGTGGACACTGAAGCTTTCTTT
TRBV7-9	TRBJ1-5	-	few	CASSPGENQPQHF	TGTGCCAGCTCCCCGGGGGAAAATCAGCCCCAGCATTTT